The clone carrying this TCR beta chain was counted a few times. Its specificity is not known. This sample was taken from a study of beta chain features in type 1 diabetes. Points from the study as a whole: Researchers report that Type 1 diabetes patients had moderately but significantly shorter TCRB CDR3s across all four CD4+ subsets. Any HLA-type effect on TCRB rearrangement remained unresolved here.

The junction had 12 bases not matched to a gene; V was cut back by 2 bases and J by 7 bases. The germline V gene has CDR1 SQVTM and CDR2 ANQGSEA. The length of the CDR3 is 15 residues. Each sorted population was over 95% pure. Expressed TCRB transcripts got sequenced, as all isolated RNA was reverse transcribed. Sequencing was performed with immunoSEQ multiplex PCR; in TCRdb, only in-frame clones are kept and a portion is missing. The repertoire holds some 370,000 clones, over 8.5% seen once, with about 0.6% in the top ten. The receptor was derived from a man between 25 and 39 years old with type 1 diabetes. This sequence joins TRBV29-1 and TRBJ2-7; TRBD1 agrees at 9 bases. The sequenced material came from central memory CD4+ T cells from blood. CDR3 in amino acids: CSVEIGTGILWEQYF. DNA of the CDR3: TGCAGCGTTGAAATCGGGACAGGGATCCTCTGGGAGCAGTACTTC.